Below are 9 T cell receptor beta chains sequenced from a single sample in a study of cytomegalovirus exposure and HLA in healthy donors (dated by TCRdb to the late 2010s). Library preparation employed the immunoSEQ multiplex PCR assay. Held by TCRdb, this immuneACCESS table contains in-frame sequences only and omits some clones. Under half of the omission traces to an unresolved V gene where checked; the cause of the rest is unknown. Counted in this sample were 60,000 to 65,000 clones; over 85% of them appeared once. Less than 7% of the sample is taken by the ten largest. Sequenced: PBMCs. The source is a woman aged 18-29 years in good health and CMV-seropositive.

The chain couples TRBV4-3 to TRBJ1-5, with D uncertain. Germline V gene data show CDR1 as LGHNA and CDR2 as YSLEER. The CDR3 spans 13 residues. V lost 4 bases and J lost 7, with 11 bases in between. CDR3 coding DNA: TGCGCCAGCAGCCTCCGCGTCGGGCAGCCCCAGCATTTT. Translation gives CASSLRVGQPQHF.

V gene TRBV29-1 combines with J gene TRBJ2-7; 11 bases are shared with TRBD1. Germline lookup yields CDR1 SQVTM and CDR2 ANQGSEA. J lost 6 bases, V lost 5 bases, and 3 bases had no gene match. This CDR3 contains 12 residues. CDR3 in DNA: TGCAGCGTTCCCGGGACAGGGGGCGAGCAGTACTTC. Its protein product is CSVPGTGGEQYF.

This chain connects TRBV30 to TRBJ2-1; TRBD1 matches at 9 bases. V shed 1 base and J 8 bases; nucleotides not matched to a gene: 9. In germline, CDR1 is GTSNPN, CDR2 SVGIG (reference sequence). The CDR3 is made up of 15 amino acids. The CDR3 nucleotides read TGTGCCTGGAGTGGGACCGGGACAGGGATCCATGAGCAGTTCTTC. Residues: CAWSGTGTGIHEQFF.

The V gene is TRBV13, the J gene TRBJ1-2; 8 bases line up with TRBD1. Germline V gene data show CDR1 as PRHDT and CDR2 as FYEKMQ (reference sequence). The length of the CDR3 is 12 residues. V was pared by 5 bases and J by 8 bases, with 4 bases of the junction left unmatched. The CDR3 reads CASSDRGRGYTF. In nucleotides, the CDR3 is TGTGCCAGCAGCGACAGGGGTAGAGGCTACACCTTC.

V and J are TRBV5-1 and TRBJ2-1, with 12 positions matching TRBD2. V shed 3 bases and J 7 bases; nucleotides not matched to a gene: 5. Germline loops: CDR1 SGHRS, CDR2 YFSETQ. The CDR3 runs to 15 residues. Here the CDR3 reads CASSSRLAGENEQFF. The DNA of the CDR3 is TGCGCCAGCAGCTCTCGACTAGCGGGAGAGAATGAGCAGTTCTTC.

The rearrangement links TRBV6-1 to TRBJ1-4; D is perhaps TRBD1 (6 bases). CDR3 size: 13 residues. CDR1 is MNHNS, CDR2 SASEGT, per germline. V shed 6 bases and J shed 8 bases, with 13 bases lying between them. CDR3 sequence reads: CASSERGWEKLFF. The CDR3 DNA sequence: TGTGCCAGCAGCGAGAGGGGGTGGGAAAAACTGTTTTTT.

The V and J genes are TRBV6-4 and TRBJ1-1; D is ambiguous. The CDR3 covers 12 residues. Trimming left V 6 bases short and J 1 base short, with 6 bases between. In germline, CDR1 is MRHNA, CDR2 SNTAGT. The CDR3 nucleotides read TGTGCCAGCAGGCGGAGGAACACTGAAGCTTTCTTT. It yields the protein CASRRRNTEAFF.

This chain uses TRBV28 with TRBJ2-1; 10 bases line up with TRBD1. Germline values: CDR1 MDHEN, CDR2 SYDVKM. The CDR3 is made up of 14 amino acids. The junction had 1 base not matched to a gene; V was cut back by 2 bases and J by 6 bases. The DNA of the CDR3 is TGTGCCAGCAGTTTAGGGACAGGGGTCAATGAGCAGTTCTTC. Translation gives CASSLGTGVNEQFF.

The chain employs TRBV5-8 and TRBJ1-5, with TRBD1 identical over 8 bases. Germline CDR1 and CDR2: SGHTS and YDEGEE. The CDR3 covers 17 residues. Unmatched junction bases numbered 13, after V lost 4 bases and J lost 4 bases. CDR3 sequence (DNA): TGTGCCAGCAGCCACCATACGAAAACAGGGGGGAATCAGCCCCAGCATTTT. Amino acid sequence: CASSHHTKTGGNQPQHF.